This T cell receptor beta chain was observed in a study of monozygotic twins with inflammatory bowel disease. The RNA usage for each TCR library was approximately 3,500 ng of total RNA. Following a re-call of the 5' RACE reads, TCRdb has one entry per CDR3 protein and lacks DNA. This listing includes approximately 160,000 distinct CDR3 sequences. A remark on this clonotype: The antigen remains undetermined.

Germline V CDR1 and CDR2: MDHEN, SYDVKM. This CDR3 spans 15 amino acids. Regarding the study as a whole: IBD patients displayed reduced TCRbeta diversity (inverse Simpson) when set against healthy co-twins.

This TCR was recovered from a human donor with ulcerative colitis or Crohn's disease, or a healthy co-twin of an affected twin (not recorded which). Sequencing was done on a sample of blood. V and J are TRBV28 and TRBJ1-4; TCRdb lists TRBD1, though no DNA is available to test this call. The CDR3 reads CASSSPAGAGEKLFF.